Following are 25 T cell receptor beta chains from one sample sequenced in a study of T cell clonality in common variable immunodeficiency. Method: immunoSEQ multiplex PCR; TCRdb's copy keeps in-frame clones and lacks some. The sample presents roughly 70,000 clones, none singletons. Specimen: peripheral blood mononuclear cells. These receptors came from a person aged 18 to 75 in good health.

This clone has a count of ten or more. The CDR3 end falls 3 residues outside the read, so it is completed with the germline J gene. V and J are TRBV11-2 and TRBJ2-3; D remains ambiguous. The germline V and J ends were trimmed by 5 bases and 6 bases, with 18 bases remaining between them. From germline, CDR1 is SGHAT and CDR2 FQNNGV. This CDR3 contains 15 residues. Partial CDR3 DNA: TGTGCCAGCAGCCCCGGTGTAAAGAATTGGGATACG. Residues: CASSPGVKNWDT. The full CDR3 is CASSPGVKNWDTQYF.

This clone was seen many times. Read data end 3 residues before the CDR3 end; the end is taken from the germline J gene. V and J are TRBV10-1 and TRBJ2-1; a weak D match, TRBD1 (6 bases). The V end lost 4 bases, the J end lost 8 bases, and 12 bases lay between the germline ends. The germline gives CDR1 WNHNN, CDR2 SYGVQD (reference sequence). The CDR3 sequence is 13 residues long. The chain's CDR3 is CASSAEQGYEQFF. CDR3 DNA, as far as it was read: TGCGCCAGCAGTGCCGAACAGGGCTATGAG.

This clone was seen repeatedly, ten times or more. The CDR3 end lies 3 residues beyond the end of the read and is filled in from the germline J gene. This chain connects TRBV5-1 to TRBJ1-3; D perhaps matches TRBD1 (6 bases). From germline, CDR1 is SGHRS and CDR2 YFSETQ. V was clipped by 1 base and J by 2 bases, with 16 bases between them. The CDR3 totals 17 residues. The sequenced part of the CDR3 DNA is TGCGCCAGCAGCTTGACGACAGGTCTTAACGCTGGAAACACC. Residues: CASSLTTGLNAGNT. In full, the CDR3 reads CASSLTTGLNAGNTIYF.

There are many counts of this clone. The CDR3 goes on 3 residues after the read ends, and that part is filled in from the germline J gene. The V gene is TRBV6-2 or TRBV6-3, the J gene TRBJ1-1; D is perhaps TRBD1 (5 bases). CDR3 length: 15 residues. V lost 2 bases and J 6 bases, leaving 16 bases between the germline ends. Germline CDR1 and CDR2: MNHEY and SVGEGT. The CDR3 sequence is CASSYLRQWSAEAFF. CDR3 DNA, as far as it was read: TGTGCCAGCAGTTACCTCAGACAGTGGAGCGCTGAA.

This clone was counted many times. The CDR3 loop reads CSVEPSGTVYGYTF. The covered CDR3 bases are TGCAGCGTTGAACCCTCCGGGACAGTGTATGGC. The V and J genes are TRBV29-1 and TRBJ1-2; 7 bases are shared with TRBD1. The read halts 3 residues ahead of the CDR3 end, with the missing end drawn from the germline J gene. The ends lost 2 bases at V and 5 bases at J; junction bases unmatched: 8. The CDR3 totals 14 residues. Germline V gene sequence: CDR1 SQVTM, CDR2 ANQGSEA.

This clone was observed many times. With the read ending 3 residues before the CDR3 end, the germline J gene is used to fill in that end. The chain has TRBV13 and TRBJ2-2; possibly TRBD1 for D (5 bases). Germline lookup yields CDR1 PRHDT and CDR2 FYEKMQ (reference sequence). The V end lost 5 bases, the J end lost 9 bases, and 13 bases lay between the germline ends. The CDR3 length is 13 residues. The CDR3 here is CASSEGASRELFF. CDR3 DNA (partial): TGTGCCAGCAGCGAAGGGGCTTCTCGGGAG.

Details on this clone: A much larger clone differs from this one at a single base, so this may be a read error. Sequencing ends 3 residues short of the CDR3 end; the germline J gene provides the rest. The chain joins TRBV7-9 to TRBJ2-5; no firm D call. Germline V gene sequence: CDR1 SEHNR, CDR2 FQNEAQ (reference sequence). This CDR3 has 12 residues. CDR3 DNA (partial): TGTTCCAGCAGCTCAACGGAAGAGACC. Protein product: CSSSSTEET. The whole CDR3 protein is CSSSSTEETQYF.

This clone was observed at least ten times. The CDR3 is cut off 3 residues early in the read; its end comes from the germline J gene. This chain connects TRBV7-9 to TRBJ1-4, with TRBD1 matching over 7 bases. Germline lookup yields CDR1 SEHNR and CDR2 FQNEAQ (reference sequence). The CDR3 runs to 14 residues. J lost 5 bases, V lost 5 bases, and 5 bases had no gene match. The covered CDR3 bases are TGTGCCAGCAGCAAACAGGGGAGCAATGAAAAA. Translating gives CASSKQGSNEK. The whole CDR3 sequence reads CASSKQGSNEKLFF.

This clone was detected many times. The read ends 3 residues early relative to the CDR3; the germline J gene fills the gap. The genes are TRBV3-1 (or the pseudogene TRBV3-2) and TRBJ2-3; 7 bases align to TRBD2. Trimming at V came to 8 bases and at J to 0 bases, leaving 8 bases not matched to a gene. CDR3 length: 15 residues. Per the germline V gene, CDR1 is LGHDT and CDR2 is YNNKEL (reference sequence). The CDR3 here is CASGLSGTSTDTQYF. The CDR3 DNA, read in part, is TGTGCCAGCGGCTTGAGCGGGACTAGCACAGATACG.

This clone came up many times. The read ends 3 residues early relative to the CDR3; the germline J gene fills the gap. J is TRBJ1-2 and V is TRBV20-1; the match to TRBD1 covers 7 bases. Germline V CDR1 and CDR2: DFQATT, SNEGSKA (reference sequence). CDR3 size: 12 residues. CDR3 DNA (partial): TGCAGTGCTAGTAATCGAGGGGGCGGC. This encodes CSASNRGGG. In full, the CDR3 reads CSASNRGGGYTF.

This clone came up many times. The read terminates 3 residues before the CDR3 end, so the remaining end is supplied by the germline J gene. The chain links TRBV5-4 to TRBJ2-3; tentatively, D is TRBD1 (5 bases). CDR1 SGHNT and CDR2 YYREEE come from the germline V gene (reference sequence). The CDR3 contains 13 residues. Deletions cut 5 bases from V and 0 bases from J, with 7 bases between. CDR3 bases read: TGTGCCAGCAGGACAGCTAGCACAGATACG. This sequence encodes CASRTASTDT. The whole CDR3 sequence reads CASRTASTDTQYF.

This clone has at least ten counts. Read coverage stops 3 residues before the CDR3 terminus; the germline J gene supplies the remainder. The V gene is TRBV20-1, the J gene TRBJ2-7, with D maybe TRBD1 (6 bases). The V end was cut by 6 bases, the J end by 2 bases, with 14 bases between. Germline values: CDR1 DFQATT, CDR2 SNEGSKA (reference sequence). CDR3 size: 13 residues. This CDR3 is CSANRDITYEQYF. Incomplete CDR3 DNA: TGCAGTGCAAACCGGGACATCACCTACGAG.

This clone was detected ten times or more. Incomplete CDR3 DNA: TGTGCCAGCAGCGCGTCCGGGACTAGCCTCTACGAG. Translated, it gives CASSASGTSLYE. The full CDR3 reads CASSASGTSLYEQYF. The chain couples TRBV7-9 to TRBJ2-7, with 9 bases lining up with TRBD2. The read terminates 3 residues before the CDR3 end, so the remaining end is supplied by the germline J gene. Germline assignment: CDR1 SEHNR and CDR2 FQNEAQ (reference sequence). With 5 bases clipped from V and 3 bases from J, the junction kept 8 bases outside the gene matches. CDR3 length: 15 amino acids.

This clone was observed at least ten times. The CDR3 is cut off 3 residues early in the read; its end comes from the germline J gene. The chain employs TRBV6-4 and TRBJ2-3; 12 positions match TRBD2. Per germline, CDR1 MRHNA and CDR2 SNTAGT. The trim removed 6 bases at V and 6 bases at J, leaving 7 bases unmatched. The CDR3 runs 15 residues. The covered CDR3 bases are TGTGCCAGCAGCGAGACTAGCGGGGGTGTTGATACG. It is translated as CASSETSGGVDT. The whole CDR3 reads CASSETSGGVDTQYF.

In its sample, this clone was seen many times. The read stops 3 residues short of the end of the CDR3; the missing end is completed from the germline J gene. The genes are TRBV4-1 and TRBJ2-7; tentative D call: TRBD1 (6 bases). Germline CDR1 is MGHRA and CDR2 is YSYEKL. The V and J ends lost 1 base and 6 bases respectively, with 13 bases between them. The CDR3 extends over 14 amino acids. CDR3 DNA, as far as it was read: TGCGCCAGCAGCCAAGTTGGTGGGGGCGGCGAG. Protein: CASSQVGGGGE. The whole CDR3 reads CASSQVGGGGEQYF.

This clone occurred a few times. Read data end 3 residues before the CDR3 end; the end is taken from the germline J gene. The V and J genes are TRBV30 and TRBJ1-6; D is uncertain. Germline V gives CDR1 GTSNPN, CDR2 SVGIG (reference sequence). The CDR3 spans 13 residues. Trimming shortened V by 1 base and J by 7 bases, and 8 bases separated the two germline ends. This CDR3 reads CAWSGSVNSPLHF. Partial CDR3 DNA: TGTGCCTGGAGTGGTTCGGTGAATTCACCC.

In this sample, this clone turned up many times. The CDR3 end is not reached by the read, which stops 3 residues before it; the germline J gene fills it in. This chain uses TRBV7-2 with TRBJ2-3; D is unclear. CDR3 size: 12 residues. Trimming removed 8 bases at V and 6 bases at J, with 12 bases between. Germline V gives CDR1 SGHTA, CDR2 FQGNSA. CDR3 sequence: CASPFPVDTQYF. The DNA read from the CDR3 is TGTGCCAGCCCTTTTCCTGTGGATACG.

A remark on this clone: Sequencing ends 3 residues short of the CDR3 end; the germline J gene provides the rest. The chain has TRBV7-3 and TRBJ1-2; D uncertain. CDR1 and CDR2 from the germline V gene are SGHTA and FQGTGA. This CDR3 is 15 amino acids long. CDR3 sequence reads: CASSLMVGRGYDYTF. The part of the CDR3 DNA that was read is TGTGCCAGCAGCTTAATGGTGGGCAGAGGCTACGAC.

This clone showed up just a few times. With the read ending 3 residues before the CDR3 end, the germline J gene is used to fill in that end. The V call is TRBV10-2, the J call TRBJ2-7; 7 bases agree with TRBD2. The junction had 1 base not matched to a gene; V was cut back by 2 bases and J by 0 bases. The CDR3 contains 14 residues. Germline-derived CDR1 and CDR2 are WSHSY and SAAADI. The CDR3 spells CASSERTSSYEQYF. The DNA read from the CDR3 is TGCGCCAGCAGTGAGAGGACTAGCTCCTACGAG.

The sample holds many counts of this clone. The CDR3 end lies 3 residues beyond the end of the read and is filled in from the germline J gene. The chain joins TRBV20-1 to TRBJ2-3, with D maybe TRBD1 (6 bases). This CDR3 has 16 amino acids. V was clipped by 2 bases and J by 7 bases, with 22 bases between them. In germline, CDR1 is DFQATT, CDR2 SNEGSKA (reference sequence). The CDR3 bases that were read are TGCAGTGCTAGACTAAATCAGGGGATAGGTTTTAATACG. This gives the protein CSARLNQGIGFNT. From start to end, the CDR3 is CSARLNQGIGFNTQYF.

This clone was counted at least ten times. The CDR3 end falls 3 residues outside the read, so it is completed with the germline J gene. The same CDR3 arises from other DNA sequences in this sample as well. The V gene is TRBV29-1, the J gene TRBJ1-1, with TRBD1 as a possible D gene (6 bases). This CDR3 is 12 amino acids long. Looked up from germline, CDR1 is SQVTM and CDR2 is ANQGSEA. V was trimmed by 7 bases and J by 2 bases, leaving 11 bases between them. Partial CDR3 DNA: TGCAGCGGGGACATCGGAAACACTGAA. Amino acid sequence: CSGDIGNTE. The entire CDR3 reads CSGDIGNTEAFF.

This clone was seen at least ten times. The DNA ends 3 residues before the CDR3 does, and the rest of the CDR3 is filled in from the germline J gene. The chain carries TRBV30 and TRBJ2-2; TRBD1 matches 7 bases. Losses at the gene ends were 2 bases for V and 6 bases for J; bases not matched to a gene: 3. Germline lookup yields CDR1 GTSNPN and CDR2 SVGIG (reference sequence). This CDR3 is built from 13 residues. CDR3 protein: CAWSRTGPGELFF. Incomplete CDR3 DNA: TGTGCCTGGAGTAGGACAGGCCCCGGGGAG.

This clone was observed at least ten times. The read halts 3 residues ahead of the CDR3 end, with the missing end drawn from the germline J gene. The chain carries TRBV6-1 and TRBJ2-3; D gene unclear. CDR1 MNHNS and CDR2 SASEGT come from the germline V gene. The CDR3 spans 13 residues. The CDR3 DNA, read in part, is TGTGCCAGCAGTGAATTTAAACACATCTCG. Its protein is CASSEFKHIS. The full CDR3 protein is CASSEFKHISQYF.

At least ten counts were recorded for this clone. The CDR3 end lies 3 residues beyond the end of the read and is filled in from the germline J gene. The J gene is TRBJ1-1, the V gene TRBV6-2 or TRBV6-3; TRBD1 matches at 8 bases. The germline CDR1 and CDR2 sequences are MNHEY and SVGEGT. The trim removed 4 bases at V and 4 bases at J, leaving 8 bases unmatched. The CDR3 consists of 15 residues. The CDR3 here is CASSWDRTGGTEAFF. The sequenced part of the CDR3 DNA is TGTGCCAGCAGTTGGGACAGGACAGGCGGCACTGAA.

This clone was found many times. From the germline J gene comes the end of the CDR3, since the read stops 3 residues before it. The chain joins TRBV7-3 to TRBJ2-3; D perhaps matches TRBD2 (6 bases). CDR1 and CDR2 (germline): SGHTA, FQGTGA. The CDR3 is 15 amino acids. V shed 3 bases and J shed 5 bases, with 15 bases lying between them. The CDR3 DNA, read in part, is TGTGCCAGCAGCTTCTTCGGAGGGTACGGAGATACG. Its protein product is CASSFFGGYGDT. The entire CDR3 protein is CASSFFGGYGDTQYF.